The entry below gives a single T cell receptor beta chain sequence along with its context. This record belongs to a study of long-term antiretroviral therapy in people with HIV. An immunoSEQ assay, version v3.0, was performed at survey level. Sequencing was performed with immunoSEQ multiplex PCR; in TCRdb, only in-frame clones are kept and a portion is missing. The table records just over 35,000 clones, over 90% of them present only once. Germline CDR1 reads SGHRS; CDR2 reads YFSETQ. The CDR3 covers 16 residues. The junction had 16 bases not matched to a gene; V was cut back by 4 bases and J by 6 bases.

The TCR comes from a woman aged 45-60 years with HIV. The source was unsorted PBMCs, collected 4.1 years after starting antiretroviral therapy. This rearrangement joins TRBV5-1 to TRBJ2-7; 7 bases agree with TRBD1. CDR3 coding DNA: TGCGCCAGCAGCCCCGAGACAGGGATGCGTGGGCGCGAGCAGTACTTC. Protein: CASSPETGMRGREQYF. The variable domain in full, completed from reference TRBV5-1 and TRBJ2-7, reads KAGVTQTPRYLIKTRGQQVTLSCSPISGHRSVSWYQQTPGQGLQFLFEYFSETQRNKGNFPGRFSGRQFSNSRSEMNVSTLELGDSALYLCASSPETGMRGREQYFGPGTRLTVT.